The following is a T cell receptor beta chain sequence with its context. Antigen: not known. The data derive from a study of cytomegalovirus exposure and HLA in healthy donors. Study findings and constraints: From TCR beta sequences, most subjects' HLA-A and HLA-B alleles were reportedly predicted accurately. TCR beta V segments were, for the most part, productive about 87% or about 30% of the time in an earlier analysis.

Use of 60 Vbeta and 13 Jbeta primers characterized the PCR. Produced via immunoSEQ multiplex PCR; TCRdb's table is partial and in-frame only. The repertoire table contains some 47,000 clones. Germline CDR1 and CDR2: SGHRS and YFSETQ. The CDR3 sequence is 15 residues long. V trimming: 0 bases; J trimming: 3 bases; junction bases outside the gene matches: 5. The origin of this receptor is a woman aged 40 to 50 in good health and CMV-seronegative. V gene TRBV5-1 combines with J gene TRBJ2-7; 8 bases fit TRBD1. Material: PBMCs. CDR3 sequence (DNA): TGCGCCAGCAGCTTGGCCGACAGGGGACTCTACGAGCAGTACTTC. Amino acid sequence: CASSLADRGLYEQYF.